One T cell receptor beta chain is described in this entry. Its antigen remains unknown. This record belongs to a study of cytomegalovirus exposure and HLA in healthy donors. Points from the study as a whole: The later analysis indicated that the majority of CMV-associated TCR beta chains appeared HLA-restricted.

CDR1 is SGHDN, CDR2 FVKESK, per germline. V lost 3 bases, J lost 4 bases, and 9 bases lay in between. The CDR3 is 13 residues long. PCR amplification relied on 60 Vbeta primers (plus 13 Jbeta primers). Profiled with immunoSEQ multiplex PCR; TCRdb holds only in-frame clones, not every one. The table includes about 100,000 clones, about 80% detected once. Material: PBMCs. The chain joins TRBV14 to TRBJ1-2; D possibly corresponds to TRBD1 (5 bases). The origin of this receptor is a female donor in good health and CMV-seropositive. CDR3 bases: TGTGCCAGCAGCCAGGGGCAGTCCTATGGCTACACCTTC. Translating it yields CASSQGQSYGYTF.